A single sample is the source of the 15 T cell receptor beta chains below, sequenced in a study of T-cell memory formation after mild COVID-19. One entry per CDR3 protein, called by TCRdb with MiXCR from the 5' RACE reads. The table records roughly 170,000 distinct CDR3 sequences, about 18% of them present only once. The sample was PBMCs or a T cell subset sorted from them (not recorded which). Receptors were obtained from a man in his late teens or twenties who had mild COVID-19 (a few samples of this study predate the infection). Cell type and time point are not known.

The sample holds a few counts of this clonotype. This rearrangement joins TRBV6-2 or TRBV6-3 to TRBJ1-1; unclear D gene. The V gene's germline CDR1 is MNHEY and CDR2 SVGEGT. The CDR3 is made up of 12 amino acids. V lost 4 bases to trimming and J lost 1 base, with 4 bases between them. CDR3 loop: CASSSWNTEAFF. The CDR3 coding sequence is TGTGCCAGCAGTTCATGGAACACTGAAGCTTTCTTT.

This clonotype was picked up a small number of times. V is TRBV5-1 and J is TRBJ2-7, with 9 bases matching TRBD1. V trimming: 4 bases; J trimming: 5 bases; junction bases outside the gene matches: 4. The germline V gene has CDR1 SGHRS and CDR2 YFSETQ. The CDR3 runs 13 residues. CDR3 residues: CASSAGQGNEQYF. The CDR3 coding sequence is TGCGCCAGCAGCGCCGGACAGGGGAACGAGCAGTACTTC.

The gene calls are TRBV11-2 and TRBJ2-5; 7 nucleotides agree with TRBD2. V shed 3 bases and J 4 bases; nucleotides not matched to a gene: 5. Germline CDR1 and CDR2: SGHAT and FQNNGV. The CDR3 has 14 amino acids. The CDR3, as DNA: TGTGCCAGCAGCTTCGGACCGGGGGGAGAGACCCAGTACTTC. Residues: CASSFGPGGETQYF.

The chain is built from TRBV24-1 and TRBJ1-2, with 9 bases lining up with TRBD1. Germline CDR1 KGHDR, CDR2 SFDVKD. This CDR3 comprises 17 residues. Unmatched junction bases numbered 11, after V lost 3 bases and J lost 4 bases. CDR3 sequence: CATSDRFTGGDVYGYTF. CDR3 nucleotide sequence: TGTGCCACCAGTGATCGATTCACAGGGGGCGACGTCTATGGCTACACCTTC.

This clonotype was counted ten times or more. The chain employs TRBV18 and TRBJ2-3; D is ambiguous. CDR1 KGHSH and CDR2 LQKENI come from the germline V gene. The CDR3 runs 11 residues. The germline V and J ends were trimmed by 6 bases and 5 bases, with 6 bases remaining between them. The CDR3 DNA follows: TGTGCCAGCTCCGGTGGAGATACGCAGTATTTT. Translating gives CASSGGDTQYF.

This clonotype has just a few counts. The CDR3 DNA is TGTGCCAGCAGTGGGGTATCCTACGAGCAGTACTTC. Amino acid sequence: CASSGVSYEQYF. The chain recombines TRBV6-2 or TRBV6-3 with TRBJ2-7; D remains ambiguous. The germline gives CDR1 MNHEY, CDR2 SVGEGT. The V gene lost 5 bases and the J gene lost 1 base, with 6 bases spanning the gap. CDR3 size: 12 residues.

The gene calls are TRBV7-9 and TRBJ1-6; TRBD1 aligns across 8 bases. Germline CDR1 SEHNR, CDR2 FQNEAQ (reference sequence). CDR3 length equals 13 residues. Trimming at V came to 1 base and at J to 15 bases, leaving 5 bases not matched to a gene. In DNA form, the CDR3 reads TGTGCCAGCAGCTTAGGGGGGACAGGCAGCCTCCACTTT. It yields the protein CASSLGGTGSLHF.

This clonotype showed up just a few times. The chain couples TRBV7-2 to TRBJ2-5, with a possible D match to TRBD1 (5 bases). The CDR3 totals 13 residues. Germline-derived CDR1 and CDR2 are SGHTA and FQGNSA. The V gene lost 0 bases and the J gene lost 6 bases, with 8 bases spanning the gap. The CDR3 DNA is TGTGCCAGCAGCTTAGCGGGGCCGAAGACCCAGTACTTC. This gives the protein CASSLAGPKTQYF.

This clonotype was seen ten or more times. This chain connects TRBV2 to TRBJ2-4; 12 bases line up with TRBD2. Germline-derived CDR1 and CDR2 are SNHLY and FYNNEI. The CDR3 has 14 residues. V lost 10 bases and J lost 6; bases outside the gene matches: 7. CDR3 nucleotide sequence: TGTGCCACCACAGGACTAGCGGGGCGAAACATTCAGTACTTC. It codes for CATTGLAGRNIQYF.

The chain carries TRBV18 and TRBJ1-6; D call uncertain. Trimming took off 3 bases at V and 7 bases at J, with 16 bases between the two ends. Germline V CDR1 and CDR2: KGHSH, LQKENI. This CDR3 spans 16 amino acids. CDR3 residues: CASSPSGTNGNSPLHF. In nucleotides, the CDR3 is TGTGCCAGCTCACCTTCCGGAACCAACGGGAATTCACCCCTCCACTTT.

This sequence joins TRBV7-3 and TRBJ2-1, with 10 bases aligning to TRBD1. This CDR3 spans 15 amino acids. Trimming at V came to 5 bases and at J to 7 bases, leaving 8 bases not matched to a gene. Germline CDR1 is SGHTA and CDR2 is FQGTGA. This chain's CDR3 is CASSRPGTGDNEQFF. The CDR3, as DNA: TGTGCCAGCAGCCGTCCCGGGACAGGGGATAATGAGCAGTTCTTC.

This clonotype was seen a few times. This CDR3 is CAWSLSGYGTDTQYF. As DNA, the CDR3 is TGTGCCTGGAGTTTATCGGGGTACGGAACAGATACGCAGTATTTT. This chain connects TRBV30 to TRBJ2-3; TRBD2 might be the D (5 bases). Trimming left V 2 bases short and J 3 bases short, with 15 bases between. Germline V gene data show CDR1 as GTSNPN and CDR2 as SVGIG (reference sequence). The CDR3 totals 15 residues.

V is TRBV20-1 and J is TRBJ2-1, with TRBD1 matching 8 bases. Germline CDR1 DFQATT, CDR2 SNEGSKA (reference sequence). After removal of 1 base from V and 5 bases from J, the junction contained 10 bases not matched to a gene. The length of the CDR3 is 16 residues. The chain's CDR3 is CSARVAGGAGDNEQFF. The CDR3 nucleotides are TGCAGTGCTAGAGTGGCAGGGGGCGCCGGCGACAATGAGCAGTTCTTC.

V is TRBV7-9 and J is TRBJ2-2; D is unresolved. Trimming cost V 4 bases and J 7 bases, with 7 bases left between them. CDR3 size: 12 residues. CDR1 is SEHNR, CDR2 FQNEAQ, per germline (reference sequence). Written as DNA, the CDR3 is TGTGCCAGCAGCTCCTCCGACGGGGAGCTGTTTTTT. Its translation: CASSSSDGELFF.

This clonotype was recorded a few times. The chain combines TRBV7-2 with TRBJ1-4; D perhaps matches TRBD1 (6 bases). The CDR3 spans 14 residues. Between the trimmed V and J ends, which lost 3 bases and 8 bases, there was a span of 13 bases. Germline loops: CDR1 SGHTA, CDR2 FQGNSA. CDR3 protein: CASSFAGAAEKLFF. CDR3 DNA: TGTGCCAGCAGCTTCGCAGGGGCGGCAGAAAAACTGTTTTTT.